The sequence of this TCR beta chain was determined in a study of technical replicates of blood from several donors. Using immunoSEQ multiplex PCR, the repertoire was profiled, and TCRdb retains in-frame clones only, with some absent. This repertoire shows 95,000 or so clones, approximately 96% found once; its top ten account for 0.3% to 0.35%. The V gene lost 1 base and the J gene lost 7 bases, with 16 bases spanning the gap. Germline loops: CDR1 MNHEY, CDR2 SVGAGI. The CDR3 length is 15 residues. This chain links TRBV6-5 with TRBJ1-2; TRBD1 is a possible D gene (6 bases). The receptor was derived from a human donor in good health. Sequenced: T cells isolated from PBMCs. The DNA of the CDR3 is TGTGCCAGCAGTTACTGGGCAGGGGATTTAGCTGGCTACACCTTC. Translation gives CASSYWAGDLAGYTF.